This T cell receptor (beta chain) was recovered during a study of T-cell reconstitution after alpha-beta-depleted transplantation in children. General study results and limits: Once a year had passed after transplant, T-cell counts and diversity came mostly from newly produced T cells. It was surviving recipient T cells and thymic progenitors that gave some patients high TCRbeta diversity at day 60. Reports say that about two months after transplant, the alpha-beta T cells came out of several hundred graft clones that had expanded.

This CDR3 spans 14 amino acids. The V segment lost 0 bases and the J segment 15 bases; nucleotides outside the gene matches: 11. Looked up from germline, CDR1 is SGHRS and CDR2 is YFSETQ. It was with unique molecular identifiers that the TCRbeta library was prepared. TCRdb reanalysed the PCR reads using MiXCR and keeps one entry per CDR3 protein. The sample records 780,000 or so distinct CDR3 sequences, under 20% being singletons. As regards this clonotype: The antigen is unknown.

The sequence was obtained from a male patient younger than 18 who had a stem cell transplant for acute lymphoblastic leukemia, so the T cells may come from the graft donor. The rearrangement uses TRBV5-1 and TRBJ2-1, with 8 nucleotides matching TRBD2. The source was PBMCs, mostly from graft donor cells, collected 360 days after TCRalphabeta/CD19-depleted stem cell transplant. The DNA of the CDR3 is TGCGCCAGCAGCTTGGAGGCCGGGACTAGAACGGCGTTCTTC. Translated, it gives CASSLEAGTRTAFF.